This T cell receptor (beta chain) derives from a study of blood T cell repertoires in COVID-19. The V gene end was trimmed by 3 bases and the J gene end by 7 bases; junction bases not matched to a gene: 3. CDR1 is SGHNT, CDR2 YYREEE, per germline (reference sequence). The CDR3 is 12 amino acids. Original methodology: Quantification of nucleated cells was approximated via reference gene primer amplification. Profiling relied on immunoSEQ multiplex PCR, and the TCRdb table lists in-frame clones only, not all of them. The DNA was the basis for D and trimming; V, J and clone size are from that table. The table shows 95,000 to 150,000 clones, with 81% occurring only once.

Sequenced input: peripheral blood. The chain employs TRBV5-4 and TRBJ1-1, with 7 bases matching TRBD1. The clonotype comes from a woman between 45 and 65 years old with acute or convalescent COVID-19. CDR3 region: CASSYDRDEAFF. DNA of the CDR3: TGTGCCAGCAGCTACGACAGGGATGAAGCTTTCTTT. The full variable domain, its missing parts supplied by reference TRBV5-4 and TRBJ1-1, is ETGVTQSPTHLIKTRGQQVTLRCSSQSGHNTVSWYQQALGQGPQFIFQYYREEENGRGNFPPRFSGLQFPNYSSELNVNALELDDSALYLCASSYDRDEAFFGQGTRLTVV.